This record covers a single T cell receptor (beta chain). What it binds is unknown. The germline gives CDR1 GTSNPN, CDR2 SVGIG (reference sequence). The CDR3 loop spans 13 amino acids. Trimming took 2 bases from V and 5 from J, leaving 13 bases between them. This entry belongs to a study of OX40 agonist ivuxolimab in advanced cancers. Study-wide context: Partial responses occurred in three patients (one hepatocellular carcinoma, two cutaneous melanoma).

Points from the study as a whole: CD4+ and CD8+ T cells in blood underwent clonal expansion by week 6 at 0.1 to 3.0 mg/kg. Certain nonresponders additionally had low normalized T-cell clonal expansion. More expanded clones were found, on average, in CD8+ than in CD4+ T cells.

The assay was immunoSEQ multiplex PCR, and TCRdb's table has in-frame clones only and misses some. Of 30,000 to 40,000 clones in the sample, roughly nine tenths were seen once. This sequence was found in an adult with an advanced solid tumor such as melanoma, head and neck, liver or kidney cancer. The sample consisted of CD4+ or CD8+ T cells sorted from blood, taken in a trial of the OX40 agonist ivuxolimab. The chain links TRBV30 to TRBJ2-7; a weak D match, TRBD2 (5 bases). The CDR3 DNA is TGTGCCTGGAGTCTCGGCCCGAGGGACGAGCAGTACTTC. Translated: CAWSLGPRDEQYF.